The 4 T cell receptor beta chains presented below share a single source sample, sequenced in a study of shared clonotypes between healthy human individuals. Profiling relied on immunoSEQ multiplex PCR, and the TCRdb table lists in-frame clones only, not all of them. The sample includes over a million clones, 98% to 99% of them seen just once. Sequenced material: naive CD4+ T cells sorted from blood. Subset meaning: CD45RA+ positively selected. These receptors were taken from a man aged 25 to 40 in good health.

The chain is built from TRBV25-1 and TRBJ2-3, with D unresolved. CDR3 length equals 14 residues. Per the germline V gene, CDR1 is MGHDK and CDR2 is SYGVNS. The V end lost 2 bases, the J end lost 4 bases, and 10 bases lay between the germline ends. DNA of the CDR3: TGTGCCAGCAGTGAAAGAAGACCCGCAGATACGCAGTATTTT. Encoded protein: CASSERRPADTQYF.

The V call is TRBV5-1, the J call TRBJ2-7; TRBD2 aligns across 10 bases. The length of the CDR3 is 15 residues. V was clipped by 4 bases and J by 4 bases; unmatched bases: 8. Germline CDR1 is SGHRS and CDR2 is YFSETQ. CDR3: CASSSLAGAQYEQYF. CDR3 in DNA: TGCGCCAGCAGCAGCCTAGCGGGAGCGCAATACGAGCAGTACTTC.

V usage is TRBV7-8 and J usage is TRBJ2-3; the match to TRBD1 covers 10 bases. Per the germline V gene, CDR1 is SGHVS and CDR2 is FQNEAQ. This CDR3 region has 17 residues. V shed 1 base, J shed 6 bases, and the junction held 10 bases outside the gene matches. CDR3 nucleotide sequence: TGTGCCAGCAGCTTAGAATCCGGGACAGGGGTAGGGGATACGCAGTATTTT. This translates into CASSLESGTGVGDTQYF.

The V call is TRBV7-9, the J call TRBJ2-3, with TRBD2 identical over 11 bases. Germline V gene data show CDR1 as SEHNR and CDR2 as FQNEAQ (reference sequence). The CDR3 has 16 residues. V was clipped by 1 base and J by 6 bases; unmatched bases: 6. Written as DNA, the CDR3 is TGTGCCAGCAGCTTAGGGGCTAGCGGGAGGACTGATACGCAGTATTTT. This sequence encodes CASSLGASGRTDTQYF.